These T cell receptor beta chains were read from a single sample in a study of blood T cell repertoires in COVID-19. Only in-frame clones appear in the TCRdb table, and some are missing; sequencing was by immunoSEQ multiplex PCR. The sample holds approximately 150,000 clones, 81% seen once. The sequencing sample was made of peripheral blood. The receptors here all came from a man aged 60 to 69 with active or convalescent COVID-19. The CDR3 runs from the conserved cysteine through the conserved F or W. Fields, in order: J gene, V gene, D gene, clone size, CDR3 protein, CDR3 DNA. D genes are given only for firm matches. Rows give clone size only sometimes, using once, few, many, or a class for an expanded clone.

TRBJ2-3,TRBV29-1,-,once,CSVESNTDTQYF,TGCAGCGTTGAATCTAATACAGATACGCAGTATTTT
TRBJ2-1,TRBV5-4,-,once,CASSLEAAYNEQFF,TGTGCCAGCAGCCTGGAGGCGGCGTACAATGAGCAGTTCTTC
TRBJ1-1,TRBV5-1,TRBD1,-,CASSLGRQGSTEAFF,TGCGCCAGCAGCTTGGGACGACAGGGTTCCACTGAAGCTTTCTTT
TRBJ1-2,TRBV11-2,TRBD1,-,CASSLTVTGVGYTF,TGTGCCAGCAGCTTGACCGTAACAGGGGTTGGCTACACCTTC
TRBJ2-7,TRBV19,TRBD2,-,CASGTTLGLAGGAYEQYF,TGTGCCAGTGGCACGACTCTGGGACTAGCGGGAGGGGCCTACGAGCAGTACTTC
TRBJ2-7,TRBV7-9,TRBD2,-,CASSSRTSGYYEQYF,TGTGCCAGCAGCTCAAGGACTAGCGGATACTACGAGCAGTACTTC
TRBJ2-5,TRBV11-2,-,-,CASSLEDSIRETQYF,TGTGCCAGCAGCTTAGAAGACAGCATCAGGGAGACCCAGTACTTC
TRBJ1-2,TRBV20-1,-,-,CSASGGEGYGYTF,TGCAGTGCTAGTGGAGGGGAGGGCTATGGCTACACCTTC
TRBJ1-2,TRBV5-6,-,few,CASSLVGGLDYGYTF,TGTGCCAGCAGCTTGGTGGGAGGCCTTGATTATGGCTACACCTTC
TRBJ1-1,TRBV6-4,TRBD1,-,CASSISDRGTEAFF,TGTGCCAGCAGTATTTCGGACAGGGGGACTGAAGCTTTCTTT
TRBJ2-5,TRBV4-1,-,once,CASSQVLGLTGLGSTQYF,TGCGCCAGCAGCCAAGTTCTAGGGCTGACAGGTTTAGGGAGTACCCAGTACTTC
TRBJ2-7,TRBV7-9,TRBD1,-,CASSLEGQGSEQYF,TGTGCCAGCAGCTTAGAGGGACAGGGTTCCGAGCAGTACTTC
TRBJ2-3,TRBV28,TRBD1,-,CATGGARRTDTQYF,TGTGCCACAGGGGGCGCCCGGCGCACAGATACGCAGTATTTT
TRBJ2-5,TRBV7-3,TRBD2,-,CASSLSGGAGETQYF,TGTGCCAGCAGCCTTAGCGGGGGGGCCGGAGAGACCCAGTACTTC
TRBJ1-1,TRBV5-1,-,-,CASSATYPPEAFF,TGCGCCAGCAGCGCGACATACCCTCCTGAAGCTTTCTTT
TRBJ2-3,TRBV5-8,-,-,CASSLISPGTDTQYF,TGTGCCAGCAGCTTGATCTCCCCGGGCACAGATACGCAGTATTTT
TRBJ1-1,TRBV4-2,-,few,CASSPNRGRYTEAFF,TGTGCCAGCAGTCCGAATCGGGGTCGTTACACTGAAGCTTTCTTT
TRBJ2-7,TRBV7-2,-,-,CASSLNRGGEQYF,TGTGCCAGCAGCTTAAACAGGGGAGGCGAGCAGTACTTC
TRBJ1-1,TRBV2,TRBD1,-,CASRTGQTIGAFF,TGTGCCAGCAGGACGGGACAGACCATCGGGGCTTTCTTT
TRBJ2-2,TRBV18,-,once,CASSSQRAKTGELFF,TGTGCCAGCTCGTCCCAGCGGGCCAAGACCGGGGAGCTGTTTTTT
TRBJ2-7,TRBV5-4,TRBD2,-,CASSLGTSGLGVQYF,TGTGCCAGCAGCTTGGGGACTAGCGGTCTGGGGGTGCAGTACTTC
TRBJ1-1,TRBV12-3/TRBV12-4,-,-,CASSFGGGTEAFF,TGTGCCAGCAGTTTTGGGGGGGGCACTGAAGCTTTCTTT
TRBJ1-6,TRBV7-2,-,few,CASSYRRGSDNSPLHF,TGTGCCAGCAGCTACCGCAGGGGTAGCGATAATTCACCCCTCCACTTT
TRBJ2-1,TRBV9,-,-,CASSVVGGSYNEQFF,TGTGCCAGCAGCGTAGTGGGGGGCTCCTACAATGAGCAGTTCTTC
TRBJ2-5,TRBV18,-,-,CASSPRKNRAQETQYF,TGTGCCAGCTCACCAAGAAAGAACAGGGCCCAAGAGACCCAGTACTTC
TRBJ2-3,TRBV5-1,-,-,CASSLDRLYTQYF,TGCGCCAGCAGCTTGGACAGGTTATATACGCAGTATTTT
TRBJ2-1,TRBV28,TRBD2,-,CASSFGLAGSDEQFF,TGTGCCAGCAGTTTCGGGCTAGCGGGGAGCGATGAGCAGTTCTTC
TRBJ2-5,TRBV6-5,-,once,CASSYRGTIQETQYF,TGTGCCAGCAGTTACCGGGGGACCATCCAAGAGACCCAGTACTTC
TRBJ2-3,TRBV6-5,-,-,CASSRLGDTQYF,TGTGCCAGCAGCCGACTCGGGGATACGCAGTATTTT
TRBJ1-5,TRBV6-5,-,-,CASRGEGGVNQPQHF,TGTGCCAGCAGGGGCGAGGGGGGGGTCAATCAGCCCCAGCATTTT
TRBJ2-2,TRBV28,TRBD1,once,CASGKGQAVTGELFF,TGTGCCAGCGGAAAAGGACAGGCAGTCACCGGGGAGCTGTTTTTT
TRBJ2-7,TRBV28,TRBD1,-,CASSSQGAATYEQYF,TGTGCCAGCAGTTCCCAGGGGGCGGCCACCTACGAGCAGTACTTC
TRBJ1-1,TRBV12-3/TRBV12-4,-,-,CASSFGRADEAFF,TGTGCCAGCAGTTTCGGCAGGGCCGATGAAGCTTTCTTT
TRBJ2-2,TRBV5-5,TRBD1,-,CASSPGTGIAGELFF,TGTGCCAGCAGCCCCGGGACAGGGATCGCCGGGGAGCTGTTTTTT
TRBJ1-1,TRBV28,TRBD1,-,CASSSTGTVNTEAFF,TGTGCCAGCAGCTCTACCGGGACAGTGAACACTGAAGCTTTCTTT
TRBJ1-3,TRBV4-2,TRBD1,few,CASSQDSPRGQISGNTIYF,TGTGCCAGCAGCCAAGATTCTCCCAGGGGGCAAATCTCTGGAAACACCATATATTTT
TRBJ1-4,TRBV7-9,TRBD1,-,CASSPLAGGEKLFF,TGTGCCAGCAGCCCCCTAGCAGGGGGCGAAAAACTGTTTTTT
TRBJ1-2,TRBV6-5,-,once,CASSYWGGGSYGYTF,TGTGCCAGCAGTTACTGGGGCGGGGGCTCCTATGGCTACACCTTC
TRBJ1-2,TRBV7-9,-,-,CASSASPDGYTF,TGTGCCAGCAGCGCCTCTCCGGATGGCTACACCTTC
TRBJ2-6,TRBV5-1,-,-,CASSPGQPRRGANVLTF,TGCGCCAGCAGCCCAGGACAGCCCCGTCGCGGGGCCAACGTCCTGACTTTC
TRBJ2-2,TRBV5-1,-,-,CASSLAGLARAGELFF,TGCGCCAGCAGCTTGGCAGGCCTAGCACGCGCCGGGGAGCTGTTTTTT
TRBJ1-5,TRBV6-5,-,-,CASSTAGRQPQHF,TGTGCCAGCAGTACGGCAGGGCGTCAGCCCCAGCATTTT
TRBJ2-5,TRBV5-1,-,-,CASSEARETQYF,TGCGCCAGCAGCGAGGCGAGGGAGACCCAGTACTTC
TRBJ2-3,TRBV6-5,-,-,CASSLLRVGTQYF,TGTGCCAGCAGTCTGCTCAGGGTGGGTACGCAGTATTTT
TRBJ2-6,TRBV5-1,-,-,CASSLGDRGANVLTF,TGCGCCAGCAGCTTAGGGGATAGGGGGGCCAACGTCCTGACTTTC
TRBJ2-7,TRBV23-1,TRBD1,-,CAELHRDSSYEQYF,TGCGCCGAACTTCACCGGGACAGTTCGTACGAGCAGTACTTC
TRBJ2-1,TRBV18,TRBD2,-,CASSTGLAYNEQFF,TGTGCCAGCTCAACGGGACTAGCGTACAATGAGCAGTTCTTC
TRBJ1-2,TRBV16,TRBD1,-,CASSPSSVDRERGYTF,TGTGCCAGCAGCCCTTCGTCGGTGGACAGGGAACGAGGCTACACCTTC